This T cell receptor (beta chain) is drawn from a study of vaccination and CD4 T cells after COVID-19 (dated by TCRdb to the early 2020s). In the study overall: SARS-CoV-2 positivity had been established in the convalescent patients by nasal swab PCR, and mild disease was recorded in nine or ten of these patients and severe disease in one. Six males and four females were included in the convalescent cohort, with two Hispanic individuals, seven Caucasians, two Asians and one multiracial person represented. Participants got two doses of the Pfizer-BioNTech BNT162b2 vaccine (n=8) or two doses of the Moderna mRNA-1273 vaccine (n=2). Post-COVID blood samples from convalescent patients were collected a median of about 100 days after diagnosis, with a range of roughly 35 to 180 days. Post-vaccine blood samples were collected a median of 72 days after the second vaccine dose, ranging from roughly 14 to 241 days. A few convalescent patients gave samples both early after vaccination (day 14) and late after vaccination (days 161 to 241). For stimulating the cultures, overlapping spike peptide pools were used, derived from SARS-CoV-2 as well as from the common cold coronaviruses HCoV-NL63, HCoV-OC43 and HCoV-229E. In control cultures, a CEFX viral epitope pool was used as positive control, an HIV-1 Nef peptide pool was used as negative control, or no peptide was added. The spike-specific CD4+ TCR repertoire was compared before and after mRNA vaccination in over nine COVID-19 convalescent patients and a handful of infection-naive healthy vaccine recipients.

Turning to this clonotype: Its antigen is not yet known. It has no much larger one-base neighbor in the sample; base qualities were not kept.

Germline trimming: 0 bases from V, 8 bases from J; junction bases outside gene matches: 8. From the cysteine up to the phenylalanine, the CDR3 has a length of 15 residues. Only the CDR3 DNA stays, 45 bases, in frame from base 1. As encoded in the germline V gene (reference sequence), CDR1 is LNHNV while CDR2 is YYDKDF. Findings and caveats that apply to the study as a whole: Although the median number of SARS-CoV-2-reactive clonotypes went up from around 20 after infection to roughly 40 after vaccination, the increase was not significant. Of the vaccine-specific clones found in convalescent patients, nearly all (304 of 307) were mono-reactive for SARS-CoV-2 spike instead of being cross-reactive with common cold coronaviruses. Only a relatively small number of convalescent patients were included in the study, and early timepoints following natural infection were not analyzed. Among convalescent patients, a median about 86% of the SARS-CoV-2-reactive clones seen after vaccination appeared only after vaccination, which suggests priming specific to the vaccine.

The library was made by PCR. At the Johns Hopkins FTIC core, DNA from the cultured CD4+ T cells underwent TCR sequencing with the Oncomine TCR Beta short-read assay. Genomic DNA was extracted from the cultured CD4+ T cells with the QIAamp micro DNA kit. Oncomine TCR Beta libraries made from cultured CD4+ T cells were pooled using unique dual indexes and sequenced on an Illumina iSeq 100. The authors processed their data as follows. Non-productive sequences were filtered out, and CDR3s that did not start with C, did not end with F or W, or were shorter than 7 amino acids were discarded. Antigen-specific clonotypes were identified using the MANAFEST web application through comparison of peptide-stimulated wells with reference and other culture wells. For a clone to be called positive, the clone needed an FDR below 0.05, an odds ratio above 5, and a productive frequency above 0.1% in at least two of three replicate wells. A clonotype counted as cross-reactive if it showed significant expansion both in the SARS-CoV-2 spike wells and in at least one common cold coronavirus spike condition. Similarity between CDR3 sequences was evaluated in R version 3.6.1 using Levenshtein distances (stringdist) and unrooted phylogenetic trees (ape). The public sequencing data were trimmed at Q25 with fastp and processed into clonotypes with MiXCR by TCRdb, which kept only in-frame beta chains. Under each unique CDR3 protein, matching rows form one entry showing the most common genes and DNA. It is TCRdb's table, rather than the study itself, that gives the V and J calls and clone size. This sample comprises some 16,000 distinct CDR3 sequences, 52% of them detected only once. 15% to 20% of the sample belongs to the ten largest clones.

The sample's time point label, in plain terms: late sampling 161 to 241 days after vaccination in a few convalescent patients. What this sample's treatment or condition label stands for: approximately 9-day PBMC culture with coronavirus spike peptide pools or control peptides (ViraFEST assay). The study used the ViraFEST assay, which expanded antigen-specific T cells with peptide pools and then identified expanded clonotypes by TCR sequencing. Positive SARS-CoV-2 PCR tests in the convalescent patients dated from March to December 2020, before Alpha, Beta and Delta variants emerged in the United States. PBMCs were cultured at about 2 million per well in IMDM supplemented with approximately 5% human AB serum and about 9.5 IU/ml IL-2, with approximately 9.2 ug/ml peptide pools added. Half of the culture medium was replaced with fresh IL-2-containing medium on days 3 and 7. After approximately eleven days of culture, CD4+ T cells were isolated by negative selection with the EasySep CD4+ T cell isolation kit. Ficoll-Paque Plus gradient centrifugation was used to isolate PBMCs from whole blood, and the isolated PBMCs were then either used fresh or cryopreserved at -140C. In general, triplicate wells were set up for every culture condition.

This sequence uses TRBV15 and TRBJ1-2, with 8 middle bases fitting TRBD1. The source of this sequence is a human donor who had recovered from COVID-19. The sequencing here drew on CD4+ T cells from blood, cultured in vitro, taken about 7 months after SARS-CoV-2 vaccination. The CDR3 amino acid sequence is: CATSRDAGGAGGYTF. The bases read TGTGCCACCAGCAGAGACGCAGGGGGCGCAGGGGGCTACACCTTC.